The clone carrying this T cell receptor (beta chain) was seen only a few times. Its antigen is still unknown. The study recruited healthy Caucasian donors from Russia who were aged roughly 6 to 95. Each donor's blood draw was roughly 9.5 milliliters of peripheral blood. Next came a second PCR, run for roughly 6 to 11 cycles, which used a sample-barcoded 5' primer along with a J-beta primer mix. Each cDNA molecule was tagged by a template-switch adaptor with 12 random nucleotides. One entry per CDR3 protein results from TCRdb running MiXCR on the 5' RACE reads. The data hold about 680,000 distinct CDR3 sequences, with approximately 49% observed a single time. The sample belongs to a study of blood T cells in healthy people across ages. Whole-study results and caveats: The study lacked donor CMV status, which possibly confounded expanded clonotype changes.

Germline values: CDR1 SGHTA, CDR2 FQGNSA. The CDR3 extends over 14 amino acids. With 1 base removed from V and 7 bases from J, the gap between germline ends came to 12 bases. The rearrangement joins TRBV7-2 to TRBJ2-3; D uncertain. Specimen: blood. The sequence was collected from a woman aged 55-70 years in good health. CDR3: CASSLDIVVNTQYF. In DNA, the CDR3 is TGTGCCAGCAGCTTAGATATAGTCGTTAATACGCAGTATTTT.